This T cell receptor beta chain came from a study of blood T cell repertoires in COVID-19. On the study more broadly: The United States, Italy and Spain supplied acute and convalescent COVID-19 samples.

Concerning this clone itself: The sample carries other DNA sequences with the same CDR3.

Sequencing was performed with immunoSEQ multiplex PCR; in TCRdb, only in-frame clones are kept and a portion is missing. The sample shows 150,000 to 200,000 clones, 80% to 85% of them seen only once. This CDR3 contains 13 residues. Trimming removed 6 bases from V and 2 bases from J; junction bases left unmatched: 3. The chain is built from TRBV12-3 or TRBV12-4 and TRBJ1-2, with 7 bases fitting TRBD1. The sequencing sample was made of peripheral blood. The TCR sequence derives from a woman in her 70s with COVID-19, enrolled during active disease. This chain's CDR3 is CASSSTGNYGYTF. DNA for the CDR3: TGTGCCAGCAGCTCGACAGGGAACTATGGCTACACCTTC.